Judged by abundance, the clone carrying this TCR beta chain is large. This CDR3 spans 15 amino acids. V shed 3 bases and J 0 bases; nucleotides not matched to a gene: 2. Germline CDR1 reads MDHEN; CDR2 reads SYDVKM. The PCR used 52 TRBV and 13 TRBJ primers. Measured with immunoSEQ multiplex PCR; TCRdb has only the in-frame clones, and not every one. The table has around 2,100 clones, 65% to 75% seen once; the top ten hold 33%. This sample was included in a study of regulatory T cells. This chain joins TRBV28 and TRBJ2-1, with 7 bases lining up with TRBD1. This TCR was recovered from a person aged 30 to 39 with CD3G deficiency. Sequenced sample: CD8+ T cells sorted from blood. CDR3: CASSLTGSSYNEQFF. The CDR3 DNA reads as TGTGCCAGCAGTTTGACAGGGAGCTCCTACAATGAGCAGTTCTTC.